This entry concerns a single TCR beta chain. It lacks a known antigen. Nothing much larger sits one base from this clone, and base qualities are not available. This specimen comes from a study of chemoradiotherapy in HPV16-positive cancers (dated by TCRdb to between 2021 and 2023). General notes on the study: Functional T-cell assays on cells from a couple of HPV16-positive patients defined candidate HPV-specific T-cell clones and common TCR motifs. TCR repertoires from some 90 patients with HPV-related cancers were then used to track the candidate HPV-specific TCRs and motifs. The study asked whether T-cell immunity to the HPV oncoproteins E6 and E7 changes during chemoradiotherapy and whether this immunity affects survival.

What the research found in general, with its limitations: In HPV16-positive patients, expansion of HPV-responsive T cells during chemoradiotherapy was associated with improved recurrence-free survival. The functional definition of HPV-specific T cells came from only a couple of HPV16-positive patients, and the survival association was reported for HPV16-positive patients. Expansion of candidate HPV-specific clones and E7-related TCR motifs was observed in the tumor microenvironment during treatment, whereas no such expansion was observed for non-HPV-specific T cells.

The library was built by means of the immunoSEQ multiplex PCR assay. Drawn from immuneACCESS, this table holds only the in-frame rearrangements with V and J called that TCRdb kept. Clones are partly lost; checked studies trace under half to an unresolved V gene and leave the rest unexplained. For this sample there are some 9,300 clones; roughly 86% appear just once. The top ten clones comprise about 2.4% of the sample. Repertoires were sampled repeatedly over the course of chemoradiotherapy so that clonal expansion in the tumor microenvironment could be followed. The source was blood, collected from a patient who underwent chemoradiotherapy. This sequence was found in a human donor with HPV-associated anogenital cancer.

The CDR3 region reads CASSLGGGNDEQYF. The nucleotide sequence is TGTGCCAGCAGCTTAGGGGGGGGGAACGACGAGCAGTACTTC. Recombination linked TRBV13 to TRBJ2-7, with 7 junctional bases fitting TRBD2. The CDR3, cysteine through phenylalanine, is 14 amino acids long. The kept DNA is CDR3 alone, 42 bases in frame from the first base. The germline V gene (reference sequence) supplies CDR1 PRHDT and CDR2 FYEKMQ. Here V drops 0 bases and J drops 5 bases, and the junction holds 4 bases not matched to any gene.